This passage covers 16 T cell receptor beta chains from one sample sequenced in a study of identical twins. TCRdb re-analysed the 5' RACE reads in MiXCR, keeping a single row per CDR3 protein. Of hundreds of thousands of distinct CDR3 sequences listed, roughly 18% were seen once; the top ten hold 13%. This sample was also put to use in a study of T cells expressing NK-cell markers.

Sequencing was performed on PBMCs. These TCRs come from a woman under 30 in good health.

This sequence joins TRBV12-3 or TRBV12-4 and TRBJ1-5; D gene uncertain. Trimming took 7 bases from V and 0 from J, leaving 10 bases between them. The CDR3 has 14 amino acids. DNA for the CDR3: TGTGCCAGCACTGCAGCTTATAGCAATCAGCCCCAGCATTTT. Translated: CASTAAYSNQPQHF.

The V and J genes are TRBV20-1 and TRBJ2-1, with TRBD2 identical over 11 bases. J gave up 6 bases and V 3 bases, and 4 bases lay outside the gene matches. The length of the CDR3 is 14 residues. Per germline, CDR1 DFQATT and CDR2 SNEGSKA (reference sequence). The CDR3 nucleotides are TGCAGTGCTAGGGGGACTAGCGGCACCAATGAGCAGTTCTTC. Translating gives CSARGTSGTNEQFF.

The J gene is TRBJ1-5, the V gene TRBV6-1; TRBD1 matches at 9 bases. CDR1 and CDR2 (germline): MNHNS, SASEGT. The CDR3 extends over 17 amino acids. V shed 5 bases, J shed 1 base, and the junction held 9 bases outside the gene matches. CDR3 sequence: CASSPTGGSGSNQPQHF. CDR3 nucleotides: TGTGCCAGCAGTCCCACAGGGGGCTCGGGGAGCAATCAGCCCCAGCATTTT.

The chain employs TRBV7-9 and TRBJ1-1; no clear D gene. The CDR3 totals 15 residues. The germline V gene encodes CDR1 SEHNR and CDR2 FQNEAQ (reference sequence). Trimming took off 5 bases at V and 1 base at J, with 14 bases between the two ends. In DNA, the CDR3 is TGTGCCAGCAGCCCACAGAGGTCGACGAACACTGAAGCTTTCTTT. This gives the protein CASSPQRSTNTEAFF.

The chain has TRBV11-1 and TRBJ2-7, with 8 bases that match TRBD1. The CDR3 contains 18 residues. Trimming took 5 bases from V and 0 from J; bases not matched to a gene: 15. Germline lookup yields CDR1 SGHAT and CDR2 FQDESV (reference sequence). The CDR3 loop reads CASSPRTGLQLRSYEQYF. The DNA for the CDR3 is TGTGCCAGCAGCCCTAGGACAGGGCTCCAACTCCGCTCCTACGAGCAGTACTTC.

This clonotype was seen only a few times. The rearrangement links TRBV20-1 to TRBJ1-2; D unclear. The V gene lost 6 bases and the J gene lost 5 bases, with 10 bases spanning the gap. The CDR3 has 11 residues. Germline lookup yields CDR1 DFQATT and CDR2 SNEGSKA (reference sequence). CDR3 DNA sequence: TGCAGTGCCCGGCAGGCGTATGGCTACACCTTC. This sequence encodes CSARQAYGYTF.

V is TRBV6-2 or TRBV6-3 and J is TRBJ2-2; D is undetermined. The V and J ends lost 6 bases and 2 bases respectively, with 13 bases between them. CDR1 MNHEY and CDR2 SVGEGT come from the germline V gene. The CDR3 extends over 15 amino acids. CDR3 amino acids: CASSRNSENTGELFF. The CDR3 DNA reads as TGTGCCAGCAGCCGGAACTCGGAAAACACCGGGGAGCTGTTTTTT.

The chain joins TRBV12-3 or TRBV12-4 to TRBJ2-2; D not resolved. Trimming took off 8 bases at V and 4 bases at J, with 8 bases between the two ends. The CDR3 consists of 12 residues. This chain's CDR3 is CASQKGTGELFF. CDR3 DNA: TGTGCCAGCCAAAAGGGCACCGGGGAGCTGTTTTTT.

This chain uses TRBV6-1 with TRBJ1-4; D may be TRBD1 (5 bases). V was cut by 6 bases and J by 0 bases, with 8 bases left in between. Per germline, CDR1 MNHNS and CDR2 SASEGT. The CDR3 is 14 residues long. The CDR3 nucleotides read TGTGCCAGCAGGGGGGTGGCAACTAATGAAAAACTGTTTTTT. It translates to CASRGVATNEKLFF.

V and J are TRBV4-3 and TRBJ2-7; TRBD2 aligns across 7 bases. The CDR3 runs to 13 residues. Germline CDR1 reads LGHNA; CDR2 reads YSLEER. V gave up 1 base and J gave up 5 bases; unmatched junction bases: 2. This CDR3 reads CASSQGLADEQYF. DNA of the CDR3: TGCGCCAGCAGCCAAGGACTAGCCGACGAGCAGTACTTC.

This clonotype was counted ten times or more. V usage is TRBV2 and J usage is TRBJ1-6, with D unclear. Germline loops: CDR1 SNHLY, CDR2 FYNNEI. Trimming shortened V by 4 bases and J by 5 bases, and 9 bases separated the two germline ends. This CDR3 has 14 amino acids. The CDR3 reads CASSGMGNNSPLHF. DNA of the CDR3: TGTGCCAGCAGTGGTATGGGGAATAATTCACCCCTCCACTTT. Together with reference TRBV2 and TRBJ1-6, the CDR3 gives the full variable domain: EPEVTQTPSHQVTQMGQEVILRCVPISNHLYFYWYRQILGQKVEFLVSFYNNEISEKSEIFDDQFSVERPDGSNFTLKIRSTKLEDSAMYFCASSGMGNNSPLHFGNGTRLTVT.

There are a few counts of this clonotype. The J gene is TRBJ1-1, the V gene TRBV6-1, with 8 bases that match TRBD1. Unmatched junction bases numbered 7, after V lost 4 bases and J lost 6 bases. This CDR3 is built from 14 residues. Germline-derived CDR1 and CDR2 are MNHNS and SASEGT. CDR3 region: CASSAQGAGAEAFF. The CDR3 nucleotides are TGTGCCAGCAGTGCTCAGGGGGCCGGCGCTGAAGCTTTCTTT.

The CDR3 is CSVEGGASPNEQFF. The CDR3, as DNA: TGCAGCGTTGAAGGCGGGGCCTCTCCCAATGAGCAGTTCTTC. J is TRBJ2-1 and V is TRBV29-1; D might be TRBD2 (6 bases). Trimming stripped 1 base from V and 6 bases from J, with 13 bases between. CDR3 length equals 14 residues. Germline V lookup: CDR1 SQVTM, CDR2 ANQGSEA.

This clonotype was recorded a few times. The chain joins TRBV9 to TRBJ2-1, with D unclear. This CDR3 contains 14 residues. V was pared by 4 bases and J by 8 bases, with 16 bases between. The germline V gene has CDR1 SGDLS and CDR2 YYNGEE. CDR3 region: CASSSRPRRDEQFF. In nucleotides, the CDR3 is TGTGCCAGCAGCTCCCGGCCACGCCGGGATGAGCAGTTCTTC.

The rearrangement links TRBV12-3 or TRBV12-4 to TRBJ2-2; maybe TRBD1 (5 bases). This CDR3 has 15 amino acids. V was cut by 5 bases and J by 7 bases, with 17 bases left in between. The CDR3 sequence: CASSPRRTRSGELFF. The CDR3 DNA is TGTGCCAGCAGTCCCAGGCGGACAAGGAGCGGGGAGCTGTTTTTT.

In this sample, this clonotype turned up many times. The gene calls are TRBV12-3 or TRBV12-4 and TRBJ2-1, with D perhaps TRBD1 (6 bases). V was cut by 3 bases and J by 8 bases, with 14 bases left in between. The CDR3 covers 14 residues. The CDR3 region is CASSFRGQHYEQFF. The CDR3 DNA reads TGTGCCAGCAGTTTCAGGGGACAACACTATGAGCAGTTCTTC.